One and the same sample provided the 27 T cell receptor beta chains below, sequenced in a study of post-analysis software for immune sequencing data. Sequencing libraries made from TCR beta cDNA carried unique molecular identifiers. From the PCR reads, TCRdb called clonotypes with MiXCR, one entry per CDR3 protein. The sample has approximately 360,000 distinct CDR3 sequences, around 37% seen once; the top ten hold 13%. Notes on the study in general: Relative to controls, patients had a few TRBV segments at higher frequency, with TRBV5-6, TRBV5-1 and TRBV20-1 among these.

These receptors' antigens are unknown. The material sequenced was blood. These receptors all come from a girl aged 5-17 years with multiple sclerosis.

J is TRBJ2-7 and V is TRBV20-1; possibly TRBD1 for D (6 bases). This CDR3 has 13 amino acids. Germline V gives CDR1 DFQATT, CDR2 SNEGSKA (reference sequence). The V end was cut by 7 bases, the J end by 1 base, with 14 bases between. The CDR3 region has the DNA TGCAGTGGTCTCCGGGACATTTCCTACGAGCAGTACTTC. Its translation: CSGLRDISYEQYF.

The chain has TRBV7-9 and TRBJ2-7; 7 bases agree with TRBD1. Germline V gene sequence: CDR1 SEHNR, CDR2 FQNEAQ (reference sequence). The CDR3 covers 14 residues. V shed 3 bases, J shed 6 bases, and the junction held 8 bases outside the gene matches. CDR3 in amino acids: CASSLETGLGEQYF. The CDR3 nucleotides are TGTGCCAGCAGCTTGGAGACAGGGCTCGGCGAGCAGTACTTC.

This chain joins TRBV20-1 and TRBJ2-5; 13 positions agree with TRBD2. V was clipped by 5 bases and J by 2 bases; unmatched bases: 11. Germline V gives CDR1 DFQATT, CDR2 SNEGSKA (reference sequence). This CDR3 spans 17 amino acids. DNA for the CDR3: TGCAGTGCTCCCGGGACTAGCGGGGCCCGATCTCAAGAGACCCAGTACTTC. This sequence encodes CSAPGTSGARSQETQYF.

This clonotype was found a few times. CDR3 coding DNA: TGTGCCAGCAGTTTATTCGCTAGGAGTAACTATGGCTACACCTTC. Protein: CASSLFARSNYGYTF. The chain uses TRBV27 and TRBJ1-2; D uncertain. The CDR3 is 15 residues long. CDR1 and CDR2 from the germline V gene are MNHEY and SMNVEV (reference sequence). Trimming stripped 1 base from V and 1 base from J, with 10 bases between.

In the case of this clonotype: This may be a read error: a much more frequent sequence differs by one nucleotide. CDR3 DNA: TGTGCCAACAGGGGTGCGGGCAATGAGCAGTTCTTC. It codes for CANRGAGNEQFF. The V gene is TRBV6-1, the J gene TRBJ2-1; 7 bases are a match to TRBD1. Germline CDR1 reads MNHNS; CDR2 reads SASEGT. Trimming took 10 bases from V and 6 from J; bases not matched to a gene: 6. The CDR3 is 12 amino acids.

This clonotype showed up just a few times. The rearrangement uses TRBV6-1 and TRBJ2-1, with D perhaps being TRBD1 or TRBD2 (5 bases each). V dropped 6 bases and J dropped 0 bases, with 24 bases sitting between them. CDR3 length equals 19 residues. Germline lookup yields CDR1 MNHNS and CDR2 SASEGT. CDR3 DNA sequence: TGTGCCAGCAGCCCTGGGGGAGCCAGGGCGTCTAACTCCTACAATGAGCAGTTCTTC. The encoded protein is CASSPGGARASNSYNEQFF.

The rearrangement uses TRBV4-3 and TRBJ2-1, with 9 positions matching TRBD2. Germline V gene lookup returns CDR1 LGHNA and CDR2 YSLEER. Germline trimming cut 0 bases from V and 4 bases from J; bases unmatched to any gene: 7. This CDR3 is built from 17 residues. CDR3 region: CASSQDMGLASYNEQFF. CDR3 in DNA: TGCGCCAGCAGCCAAGATATGGGACTAGCCTCATACAATGAGCAGTTCTTC.

This clonotype was observed a handful of times. V gene TRBV5-1 combines with J gene TRBJ2-4, with D unresolved. Trimming cost V 2 bases and J 5 bases, with 11 bases left between them. This CDR3 region has 14 residues. Germline V gene lookup returns CDR1 SGHRS and CDR2 YFSETQ. The CDR3 protein is CASSLSSLENIQYF. The CDR3 region has the DNA TGCGCCAGCAGCTTATCAAGCCTAGAAAACATTCAGTACTTC.

The chain recombines TRBV7-8 with TRBJ2-7, with D maybe TRBD2 (5 bases). The closer fit of TRBJ2-5 to the DNA end suggests the J call may be wrong. The V gene's germline CDR1 is SGHVS and CDR2 FQNEAQ. The CDR3 spans 16 residues. The DNA for the CDR3 is TGTGCCAGCAGCTTATTGTCTAGGGTAGGCGGGGAGACCCAGTACTTC. Protein sequence: CASSLLSRVGGETQYF.

This clonotype was observed many times. This rearrangement joins TRBV5-1 to TRBJ1-6; 10 bases map to TRBD1. There are 19 residues in the CDR3. In germline, CDR1 is SGHRS, CDR2 YFSETQ. V was clipped by 4 bases and J by 7 bases; unmatched bases: 17. CDR3 in DNA: TGCGCCAGCAGCCCCGGGTCGGCCGGGACAGGGGCGCGGAATTCACCCCTCCACTTT. Residues: CASSPGSAGTGARNSPLHF.

The J gene is TRBJ2-7, the V gene TRBV20-1, with a possible D match to TRBD2 (5 bases). Trimming removed 6 bases from V and 2 bases from J, with 23 bases in between. The germline V gene has CDR1 DFQATT and CDR2 SNEGSKA (reference sequence). The CDR3 covers 16 residues. CDR3 nucleotides: TGCAGTGCCAGCCCCCGGAGGCAGGCGAGTACCTACGAGCAGTACTTC. This translates into CSASPRRQASTYEQYF.

The rearrangement uses TRBV20-1 and TRBJ1-2; 10 bases map to TRBD1. The CDR3 is made up of 13 amino acids. Germline assignment: CDR1 DFQATT and CDR2 SNEGSKA (reference sequence). V was clipped by 6 bases and J by 8 bases; unmatched bases: 9. The CDR3 DNA reads as TGCAGTGCCCCCGGGACAGGGGATCGCGGCTACACCTTC. Its translation is CSAPGTGDRGYTF.

This clonotype was seen a handful of times. V and J are TRBV6-2 or TRBV6-3 and TRBJ2-1; 11 positions agree with TRBD2. The CDR3 consists of 15 residues. In germline, CDR1 is MNHEY, CDR2 SVGEGT. After removal of 7 bases from V and 9 bases from J, the junction contained 11 bases not matched to a gene. CDR3 DNA sequence: TGTGCCAGCAATATAGCGGGGGGGATTGTTAGTGAGCAGTTCTTC. Translating it yields CASNIAGGIVSEQFF.

This clonotype occurred a few times. The J gene is TRBJ2-3, the V gene TRBV11-1; D is perhaps TRBD1 or TRBD2 (5 bases each). Trimming pared 2 bases from V and 3 bases from J, leaving 21 bases between. The CDR3 runs 18 residues. Germline CDR1 is SGHAT and CDR2 is FQDESV (reference sequence). The CDR3 sequence: CASSLRVAQPGLTDTQYF. The DNA of the CDR3 is TGTGCCAGCAGCTTACGGGTAGCTCAACCGGGGCTAACAGATACGCAGTATTTT. The full variable domain, its missing parts supplied by reference TRBV11-1 and TRBJ2-3, is EAEVAQSPRYKITEKSQAVAFWCDPISGHATLYWYRQILGQGPELLVQFQDESVVDDSQLPKDRFSAERLKGVDSTLKIQPAELGDSAMYLCASSLRVAQPGLTDTQYFGPGTRLTVL.

This clonotype was recorded a few times. This chain connects TRBV24-1 to TRBJ2-3; the match to TRBD2 covers 9 bases. The CDR3 length is 16 residues. J gave up 1 base and V 2 bases, and 3 bases lay outside the gene matches. The V gene's germline CDR1 is KGHDR and CDR2 SFDVKD. The CDR3 nucleotides read TGTGCCACCAGTGATTACGCGGGGGGGCGCACAGATACGCAGTATTTT. Translated, it gives CATSDYAGGRTDTQYF.

This clonotype was observed a few times. The chain couples TRBV12-3 or TRBV12-4 to TRBJ1-2; D gene uncertain. This CDR3 is 14 amino acids long. Trimming removed 6 bases at V and 7 bases at J, with 18 bases between. For the CDR3, the DNA is TGTGCCAGCAGCCCCCCACAACAGTTGACTGGCTACACCTTC. It yields the protein CASSPPQQLTGYTF.

There are a few counts of this clonotype. V usage is TRBV5-1 and J usage is TRBJ2-3, with 8 bases fitting TRBD1. Germline V gene data show CDR1 as SGHRS and CDR2 as YFSETQ. This CDR3 is 14 amino acids long. V dropped 4 bases and J dropped 3; count of bases not matched to a gene: 4. The CDR3 DNA reads TGCGCCAGCAGCCCCCGACAGGGGACAGATACGCAGTATTTT. It yields the protein CASSPRQGTDTQYF.

A single count supports this clonotype. One junction end does not reproduce the germline sequence, and a read error may be involved. V and J are TRBV6-2 or TRBV6-3 and TRBJ1-5, with 7 bases matching TRBD1. The CDR3 runs to 16 residues. Germline values: CDR1 MNHEY, CDR2 SVGEGT. The CDR3 DNA is TGTGCCGGCAGTTCAAGACAGGGTGGCGGGGGTCAGCCCCAGCATTTT. Translated, it gives CAGSSRQGGGGQPQHF.

This clonotype occurred a few times. The gene calls are TRBV12-3 or TRBV12-4 and TRBJ2-7, with 8 bases lining up with TRBD1. V lost 1 base to trimming and J lost 9 bases; unmatched junction nucleotides: 5. The CDR3 length is 13 residues. The DNA for the CDR3 is TGTGCCAGCAGTTTAGGGAACAGGGGGTGGCAGTACTTC. This encodes CASSLGNRGWQYF.

This clonotype occurred a few times. The chain recombines TRBV6-1 with TRBJ2-1, with 10 bases fitting TRBD2. The CDR3 runs to 17 residues. Germline V lookup: CDR1 MNHNS, CDR2 SASEGT. Trimming at V came to 3 bases and at J to 9 bases, leaving 14 bases not matched to a gene. In DNA form, the CDR3 reads TGTGCCAGCAGTGATCCCACTAGCGGGGCCCCCCGTACTGAGCAGTTCTTC. Its protein product is CASSDPTSGAPRTEQFF.

The chain couples TRBV20-1 to TRBJ2-5; TRBD1 or TRBD2 may be the D gene (5 bases each). In germline, CDR1 is DFQATT, CDR2 SNEGSKA (reference sequence). Between the trimmed V and J ends, which lost 6 bases and 5 bases, there was a span of 16 bases. The CDR3 runs 13 residues. The CDR3 DNA is TGCAGTGCCCGAGGGACCACCCGGGAGACCCAGTACTTC. Translating it yields CSARGTTRETQYF.

Ten or more counts support this clonotype. V usage is TRBV2 and J usage is TRBJ2-5; TRBD1 matches 11 bases. Germline-derived CDR1 and CDR2 are SNHLY and FYNNEI. V lost 7 bases, J lost 4 bases, and 8 bases stayed unmatched. This CDR3 contains 15 residues. CDR3 region: CASNQGTGGTETQYF. The CDR3 coding sequence is TGTGCCAGCAACCAAGGGACAGGGGGAACAGAGACCCAGTACTTC.

CDR3: CASSFGRGPYQPQHF. DNA for the CDR3: TGTGCCAGCAGCTTCGGCAGGGGGCCGTATCAGCCCCAGCATTTT. This sequence joins TRBV5-6 and TRBJ1-5; 8 bases line up with TRBD1. With V trimmed by 2 bases and J by 5 bases, 6 bases remained unmatched. The CDR3 runs 15 residues. Per the germline V gene, CDR1 is SGHDT and CDR2 is YYEEEE.

The rearrangement links TRBV25-1 to TRBJ1-2; D gene uncertain. CDR1 is MGHDK, CDR2 SYGVNS, per germline. The CDR3 runs to 14 residues. V lost 0 bases to trimming and J lost 6 bases, with 11 bases between them. In nucleotides, the CDR3 is TGTGCCAGCAGTGAATATGGCGGGTTGGATGGCTACACCTTC. It specifies CASSEYGGLDGYTF.

The chain employs TRBV6-1 and TRBJ1-2; 7 bases are a match to TRBD1. Per germline, CDR1 MNHNS and CDR2 SASEGT. With 5 bases clipped from V and 4 bases from J, the junction kept 7 bases outside the gene matches. CDR3 length: 14 residues. CDR3 nucleotide sequence: TGTGCCAGCAGTAGACAGGGCGAAGGCTATGGCTACACCTTC. It encodes CASSRQGEGYGYTF.

This clonotype was observed many times. This chain joins TRBV7-2 and TRBJ2-1; D is ambiguous. Germline V lookup: CDR1 SGHTA, CDR2 FQGNSA. CDR3 length: 11 amino acids. V shed 6 bases and J shed 8 bases, with 8 bases lying between them. This CDR3 is CASSLLDEQFF. The CDR3 nucleotides read TGTGCCAGCAGTTTGCTGGATGAGCAGTTCTTC.

The chain is built from TRBV7-8 and TRBJ1-1, with 8 bases aligning to TRBD1. With V trimmed by 5 bases and J by 4 bases, 6 bases remained unmatched. Looked up from germline, CDR1 is SGHVS and CDR2 is FQNEAQ. The CDR3 runs to 14 residues. CDR3 residues: CASSRTGSVTEAFF. The DNA of the CDR3 is TGTGCCAGCAGCCGGACAGGGTCTGTCACTGAAGCTTTCTTT. Supplemented by reference TRBV7-8 and TRBJ1-1, the full variable domain reads GAGVSQSPRYKVAKRGQDVALRCDPISGHVSLFWYQQALGQGPEFLTYFQNEAQLDKSGLPSDRFFAERPEGSVSTLKIQRTQQEDSAVYLCASSRTGSVTEAFFGQGTRLTVV.